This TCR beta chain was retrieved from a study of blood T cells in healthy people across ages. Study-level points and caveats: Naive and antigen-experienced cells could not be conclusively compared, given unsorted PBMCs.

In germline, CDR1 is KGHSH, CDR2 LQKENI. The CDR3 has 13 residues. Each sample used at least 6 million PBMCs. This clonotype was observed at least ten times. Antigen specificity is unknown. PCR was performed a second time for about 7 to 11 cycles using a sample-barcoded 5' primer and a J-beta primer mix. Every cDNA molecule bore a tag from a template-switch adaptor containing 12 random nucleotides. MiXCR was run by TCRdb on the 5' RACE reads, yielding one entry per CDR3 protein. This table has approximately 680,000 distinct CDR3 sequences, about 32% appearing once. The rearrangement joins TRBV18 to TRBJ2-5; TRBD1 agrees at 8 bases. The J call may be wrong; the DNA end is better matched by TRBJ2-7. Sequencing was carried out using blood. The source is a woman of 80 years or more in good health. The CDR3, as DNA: TGTGCCAGCTCACGGGCAGGGGGCAACGAGCAGTACTTC. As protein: CASSRAGGNEQYF.